The text below deals with one T cell receptor beta chain. Its antigen remains undetermined. Per-base quality was not reported, and no clone a single base away is much larger than it. This record belongs to a study of beta chain features in type 1 diabetes (dated by TCRdb to the late 2010s). Background for the entire study: No differences in mean age, gender distribution, total cell number or subset yield were found between patients and healthy donors. Naive and central memory subsets were obtained from all 30 or so donors, but regulatory and stem cell-like memory subsets were isolated from only 8 patients and about 8 healthy donors. In the study, TCRB repertoires of sorted circulating CD4+ T cell subsets from recently diagnosed type 1 diabetes patients were compared with those of matched healthy donors. A total of 107,917,701 sorted cells were examined across all samples, and RNA yield correlated strongly with the number of cells per subset. What the work shows at the level of the full study, not this receptor alone: Because small numbers of individuals were included in the HLA sub-analyses, any influence of HLA type on TCRB rearrangement was left unresolved. Naive, central memory and regulatory TCRB repertoires appeared to be more similar among patients than among healthy donors. At VDJ recombination sites, type 1 diabetes patients had fewer insertions and more deleted nucleotides, which implies abnormalities in thymic rearrangement. Because cDNA was sequenced instead of genomic DNA, activated cells with high expression could be over-represented, although the groups did not differ in activation or CD3 levels. PCR might favor shorter templates, but patient and control samples were amplified and corrected together, so any skew would affect both groups equally. A moderate but significant shortening of TCRB CDR3 length was observed in type 1 diabetes patients in all four CD4+ subsets.

From each donor, a single peripheral blood sample of approximately 0.11 L on average was drawn into heparinised tubes. A BD FACSAria II and a panel including CD45RO, CCR7, CD25, CD127, CD95 and CD27 were used to sort naive, central memory, regulatory and stem cell-like memory CD4+ T cells. A purity above 95% was achieved for all sorted populations. PBMCs were isolated right away by Lymphoprep density gradient centrifugation and were stained directly, without culture. To minimize batch effects, samples were stained and sorted in pairs, one healthy donor with one patient per experiment. The High Capacity cDNA Reverse Transcription Kit was used to reverse transcribe all of the isolated RNA, meaning that expressed TCRB transcripts were what got sequenced. Deep immunoSEQ sequencing was performed on naive, central memory and regulatory T cell samples, with an average of roughly 4 million total reads per sample. Sorted cells were lysed in RLT buffer, and RNA was extracted using DNase-treated RNeasy Micro or Mini kits according to cell number. Each cell subset was processed on its own to prevent cross-contamination, while patient and healthy donor samples were processed together. TCRB sequences were amplified from cDNA with the immunoSEQ multiplex PCR, producing 87-bp fragments spanning the CDR3 region. Sequencing of the amplicons was done on the Illumina HiSeq platform. The authors' pipeline ran thus. Synthetic template baselines were used to correct PCR bias computationally, reads within Hamming distance 2 were collapsed, and singletons that could not be merged were discarded. Reads were aligned to IMGT to assign V, D and J genes, CDR3 length, and insertions or deletions at six rearrangement sites. Clonotype counts were normalized to sorted cell number within each subset before computing true diversity and Gini coefficients with the tcR R package. The overlap coefficient, calculated on TCRB nucleotide sequences, was used to measure repertoire sharing. TCRdb carries this immuneACCESS record with in-frame sequences only. Its versions omit some clonotypes, under half of them owing to an unresolved V gene in the studies checked, with the rest unexplained. D and trimming were read from the DNA, whereas the V and J calls and clone size are those reported in that table. The sample table records 45,000 to 65,000 clones; under 60% of these occur just once. The biggest ten clones account for roughly 2.5% of the sample.

Trimming accounts for 4 bases at V and 6 bases at J, while the number of junction bases matched to no gene is 7. According to the germline V gene (reference sequence), CDR1 reads SGHNT and CDR2 reads YYREEE. Its CDR3 holds 14 amino acids, cysteine through phenylalanine. Only the CDR3 part of the read is kept: 42 bases, read in frame from the first base. The sequence was collected from a woman between 35 and 50 years old with type 1 diabetes. This receptor chain uses TRBV5-4 and TRBJ2-4; 7 central bases correspond to TRBD1. The sample comprised Tregs from blood. The cell subset or site label corresponds to: regulatory CD4+ T cells. DNA sequence: TGTGCCAGCAGCCTAGGGGGCGCCGGAAACATTCAGTACTTC. Its protein is CASSLGGAGNIQYF. When the CDR3 is completed using the reference TRBV5-4 and TRBJ2-4 genes on either side, the full variable domain is ETGVTQSPTHLIKTRGQQVTLRCSSQSGHNTVSWYQQALGQGPQFIFQYYREEENGRGNFPPRFSGLQFPNYSSELNVNALELDDSALYLCASSLGGAGNIQYFGAGTRLSVL.